Listed here is a single TCR beta chain. The sample originates from a study of blood T cell repertoires in COVID-19. Clones were sequenced by immunoSEQ multiplex PCR, and TCRdb holds only the in-frame ones, with some missing. The data show about 100,000 clones, about 80% seen once. The V segment lost 5 bases and the J segment 6 bases; nucleotides outside the gene matches: 13. Looked up from germline, CDR1 is SGHTA and CDR2 is FQGNSA. The length of the CDR3 is 16 residues. The sample comprised peripheral blood. This sequence was found in a woman aged 70-85 years with acute or convalescent COVID-19. V and J are TRBV7-2 and TRBJ1-5, with 7 bases fitting TRBD1. The CDR3: CASSPRQGPGSQPQHF. The CDR3 DNA is TGTGCCAGCAGCCCTAGACAGGGCCCTGGGAGTCAGCCCCAGCATTTT.